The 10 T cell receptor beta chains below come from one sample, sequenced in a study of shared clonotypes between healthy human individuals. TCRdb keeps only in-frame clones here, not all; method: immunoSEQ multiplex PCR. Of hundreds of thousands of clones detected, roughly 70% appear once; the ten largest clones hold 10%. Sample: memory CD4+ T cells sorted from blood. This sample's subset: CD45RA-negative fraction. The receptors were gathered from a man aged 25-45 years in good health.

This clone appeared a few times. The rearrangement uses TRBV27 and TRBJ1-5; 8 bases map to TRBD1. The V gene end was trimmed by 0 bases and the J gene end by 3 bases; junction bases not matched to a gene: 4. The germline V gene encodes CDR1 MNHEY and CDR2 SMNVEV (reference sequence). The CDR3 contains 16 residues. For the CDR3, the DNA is TGTGCCAGCAGTTTATCGTGGGACAGGCACAATCAGCCCCAGCATTTT. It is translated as CASSLSWDRHNQPQHF.

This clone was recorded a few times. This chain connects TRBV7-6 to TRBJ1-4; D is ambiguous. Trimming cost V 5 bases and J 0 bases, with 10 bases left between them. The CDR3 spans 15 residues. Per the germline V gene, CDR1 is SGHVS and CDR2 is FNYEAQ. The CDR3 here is CASSAYRTTNEKLFF. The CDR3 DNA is TGTGCCAGCAGCGCATACAGAACAACTAATGAAAAACTGTTTTTT.

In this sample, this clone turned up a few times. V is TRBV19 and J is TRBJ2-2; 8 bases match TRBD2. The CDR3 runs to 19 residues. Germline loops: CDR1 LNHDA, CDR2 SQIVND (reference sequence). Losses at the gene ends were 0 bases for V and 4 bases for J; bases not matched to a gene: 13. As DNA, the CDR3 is TGTGCCAGTAGTATAGACGGCCAGGCGGGAGGAATAGGCACCGGGGAGCTGTTTTTT. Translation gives CASSIDGQAGGIGTGELFF. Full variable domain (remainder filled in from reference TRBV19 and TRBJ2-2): DGGITQSPKYLFRKEGQNVTLSCEQNLNHDAMYWYRQDPGQGLRLIYYSQIVNDFQKGDIAEGYSVSREKKESFPLTVTSAQKNPTAFYLCASSIDGQAGGIGTGELFFGEGSRLTVL.

The DNA for the CDR3 is TGTGCCAGCAGCTACCGGGGGGGCAACTATGGCTACACCTTC. Protein: CASSYRGGNYGYTF. The rearrangement links TRBV6-1 to TRBJ1-2, with D perhaps TRBD1 (6 bases). The V gene's germline CDR1 is MNHNS and CDR2 SASEGT. V lost 6 bases and J 2 bases, leaving 13 bases between the germline ends. The length of the CDR3 is 14 residues.

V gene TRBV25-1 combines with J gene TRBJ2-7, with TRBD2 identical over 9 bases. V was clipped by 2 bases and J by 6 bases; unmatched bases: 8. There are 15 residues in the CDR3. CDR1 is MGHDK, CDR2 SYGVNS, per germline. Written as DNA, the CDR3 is TGTGCCAGCAGTGAAGGGTGGGTAGCGGGAGTCGAGCAGTACTTC. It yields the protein CASSEGWVAGVEQYF.

The CDR3 reads CASSSRATDTQYF. The CDR3 region has the DNA TGTGCCAGTTCTTCTAGGGCCACAGATACGCAGTATTTT. The rearrangement joins TRBV19 to TRBJ2-3, with D unclear. Trimming shortened V by 8 bases and J by 2 bases, and 11 bases separated the two germline ends. Germline-derived CDR1 and CDR2 are LNHDA and SQIVND (reference sequence). The CDR3 extends over 13 amino acids. Full variable domain (remainder filled in from reference TRBV19 and TRBJ2-3): DGGITQSPKYLFRKEGQNVTLSCEQNLNHDAMYWYRQDPGQGLRLIYYSQIVNDFQKGDIAEGYSVSREKKESFPLTVTSAQKNPTAFYLCASSSRATDTQYFGPGTRLTVL.

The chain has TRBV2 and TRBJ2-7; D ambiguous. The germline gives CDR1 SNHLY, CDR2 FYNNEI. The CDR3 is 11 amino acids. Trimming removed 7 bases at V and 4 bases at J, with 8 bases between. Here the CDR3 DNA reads TGTGCCAGCATATCATGGTACGAGCAGTACTTC. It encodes CASISWYEQYF.

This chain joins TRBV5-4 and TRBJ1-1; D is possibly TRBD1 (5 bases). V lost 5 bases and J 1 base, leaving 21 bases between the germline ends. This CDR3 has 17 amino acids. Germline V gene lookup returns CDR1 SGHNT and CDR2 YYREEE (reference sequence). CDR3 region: CASRVGTSLRANTEAFF. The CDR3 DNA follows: TGTGCCAGCAGGGTTGGGACTTCACTAAGGGCGAACACTGAAGCTTTCTTT.

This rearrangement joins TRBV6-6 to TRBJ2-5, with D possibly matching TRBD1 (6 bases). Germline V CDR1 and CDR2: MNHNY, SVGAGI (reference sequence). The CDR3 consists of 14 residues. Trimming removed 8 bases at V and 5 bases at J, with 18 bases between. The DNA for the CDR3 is TGTGCCAGCTCCCACCAAGAGGGGGTTGAGACCCAGTACTTC. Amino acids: CASSHQEGVETQYF.

CDR3 in amino acids: CASRQGQREETQYF. Written as DNA, the CDR3 is TGCGCCAGCAGGCAGGGACAGCGGGAAGAGACCCAGTACTTC. The chain has TRBV5-1 and TRBJ2-5, with D perhaps matching TRBD1 (7 bases). Trimming shortened V by 5 bases and J by 3 bases, and 14 bases separated the two germline ends. CDR3 length equals 14 residues. Germline loops: CDR1 SGHRS, CDR2 YFSETQ.